Shown below are 2 T cell receptor beta chains from a single sample sequenced in a study of technical replicates of blood from several donors (dated by TCRdb to the late 2010s). Library construction relied on the immunoSEQ multiplex PCR assay. The table was pulled from immuneACCESS by TCRdb, which kept in-frame rearrangements only. Such tables lose some clones; where checked, under half of the loss comes from unresolved V genes, and the rest has no known cause. Recorded for this sample are 75,000 or so clones; around 95% of them occurred a single time. 0.25% of the sample goes to the ten largest clones. Sequenced material: T cells isolated from PBMCs. The origin of the receptors is a human donor in good health.

The V call is TRBV19, the J call TRBJ1-5; TRBD1 aligns across 9 bases. This CDR3 contains 14 residues. Germline lookup yields CDR1 LNHDA and CDR2 SQIVND (reference sequence). V was clipped by 5 bases and J by 4 bases; unmatched bases: 3. The CDR3 DNA is TGTGCCAGTAGTGTGGACAGGGGAAATCAGCCCCAGCATTTT. Translating it yields CASSVDRGNQPQHF.

This chain joins TRBV6-6 and TRBJ1-2; 9 positions agree with TRBD1. CDR1 is MNHNY, CDR2 SVGAGI, per germline (reference sequence). The V and J ends lost 4 bases and 4 bases, in that order; junction bases with no gene match: 7. The CDR3 is 15 residues long. The CDR3 loop is CASSLTGTGIYGYTF. CDR3 nucleotide sequence: TGTGCCAGCAGTTTAACCGGGACAGGGATCTATGGCTACACCTTC.